This is a list of T cell receptor beta chains from one sample in a study of shared clonotypes between healthy human individuals. Some clones are missing from TCRdb's copy, which holds only in-frame ones; the method was immunoSEQ multiplex PCR. The sample holds about 1.9 million clones, around 93% seen once. Sequences were obtained from naive CD8+ T cells from PBMCs. These receptors originate from a man between 18 and 35 years old in good health. Some clones in this sample may be carry-over from other donors' samples. Each CDR3 is given with its conserved first and last residue. The D gene is left open where the match is weak. The size entry is marked missing in some rows and otherwise reads once, few, many or a size class.

>TRBJ1-4|TRBV6-6|.|.
TGTGCCAGCAGACTACAGCGAGGGAATGAAAAACTGTTTTTT
CASRLQRGNEKLFF
>TRBJ2-3|TRBV6-1|once|.
TGTGCCAGCAGGGGGGGACTTGCTGGGGATACGCAGTATTTT
CASRGGLAGDTQYF
>TRBJ2-7|TRBV28|.|TRBD2
TGTGCCAGCAAAGCGGGAGGGCCCTACGAGCAGTACTTC
CASKAGGPYEQYF
>TRBJ2-1|TRBV7-9|once|.
TGTGCCAGCAGCTTAGCAACGGTGGGCGAGCAGTTCTTC
CASSLATVGEQFF
>TRBJ2-7|TRBV28|.|.
TGTGCCAGCAGTTTAGGACGACTACCCTACGAGCAGTACTTC
CASSLGRLPYEQYF
>TRBJ2-7|TRBV7-9|.|.
TGTGCCAGCAGCTTAGCCCATCAGGAGCAGTACTTC
CASSLAHQEQYF
>TRBJ2-2|TRBV25-1|.|TRBD1
TGTGCCAGCAGCCTACAGGGGTGGGGGACCGGGGAGCTGTTTTTT
CASSLQGWGTGELFF
>TRBJ2-5|TRBV5-4|.|TRBD1
TGTGCCAGCAGCTTAATAACAGGGGGCGGGGAGACCCAGTACTTC
CASSLITGGGETQYF
>TRBJ2-2|TRBV7-2|.|TRBD2
TGTGCCAGCAGCTTATGGCTAGCGGGAAACACCGGGGAGCTGTTTTTT
CASSLWLAGNTGELFF
>TRBJ2-5|TRBV7-9|once|.
TGTGCCAGCAGCTCCCCCCTGGGGGAGACCCAGTACTTC
CASSSPLGETQYF
>TRBJ2-3|TRBV28|.|.
TGTGCCAGCAGTTCCACAGGGTATACGCAGTATTTT
CASSSTGYTQYF
>TRBJ1-5|TRBV28|.|.
TGTGCCAGCGGCCTGGTCGGTAATCAGCCCCAGCATTTT
CASGLVGNQPQHF
>TRBJ2-7|TRBV7-8|.|TRBD2
TGTGCCAGCAGCTTCGCCGTAGGTCGGCTAGCGGGAGGGGACGAGCAGTACTTC
CASSFAVGRLAGGDEQYF
>TRBJ2-2|TRBV9|.|TRBD2
TGTGCCAGCAGCCAACCTCTAGCGGGAAACACCGGGGAGCTGTTTTTT
CASSQPLAGNTGELFF
>TRBJ1-1|TRBV28|.|.
TGTGCCAGCAGTTTCGGGGCGCGGGGCGGGAACACTGAAGCTTTCTTT
CASSFGARGGNTEAFF
>TRBJ2-1|TRBV7-9|.|.
TGTGCCAGCAGCACAAACCCCTGGGACATCGATGAGCAGTTCTTC
CASSTNPWDIDEQFF